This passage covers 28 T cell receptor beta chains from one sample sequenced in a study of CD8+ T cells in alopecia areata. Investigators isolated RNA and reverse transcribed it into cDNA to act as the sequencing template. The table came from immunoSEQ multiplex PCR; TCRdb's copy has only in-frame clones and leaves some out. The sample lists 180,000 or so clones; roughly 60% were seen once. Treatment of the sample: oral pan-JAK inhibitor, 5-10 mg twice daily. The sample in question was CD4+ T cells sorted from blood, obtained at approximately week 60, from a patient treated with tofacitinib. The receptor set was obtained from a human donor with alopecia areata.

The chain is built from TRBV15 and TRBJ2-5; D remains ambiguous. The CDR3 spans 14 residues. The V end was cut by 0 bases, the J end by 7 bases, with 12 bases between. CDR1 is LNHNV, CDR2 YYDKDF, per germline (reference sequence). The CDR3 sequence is CATSRDLMDGTQYF. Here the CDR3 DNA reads TGTGCCACCAGCAGAGATTTGATGGATGGGACCCAGTACTTC.

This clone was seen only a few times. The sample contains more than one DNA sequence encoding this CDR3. The DNA of the CDR3 is TGTGCCAGCAGCTTAGCTAGCACAGATACGCAGTATTTT. Protein product: CASSLASTDTQYF. The V gene is TRBV7-9, the J gene TRBJ2-3; D gene uncertain. CDR3 length: 13 amino acids. Germline CDR1 and CDR2: SEHNR and FQNEAQ (reference sequence). Trimming pared 0 bases from V and 0 bases from J, leaving 1 base between. Based on the CDR3 plus reference TRBV7-9 and TRBJ2-3, the full variable domain is DTGVSQNPRHKITKRGQNVTFRCDPISEHNRLYWYRQTLGQGPEFLTYFQNEAQLEKSRLLSDRFSAERPKGSFSTLEIQRTEQGDSAMYLCASSLASTDTQYFGPGTRLTVL.

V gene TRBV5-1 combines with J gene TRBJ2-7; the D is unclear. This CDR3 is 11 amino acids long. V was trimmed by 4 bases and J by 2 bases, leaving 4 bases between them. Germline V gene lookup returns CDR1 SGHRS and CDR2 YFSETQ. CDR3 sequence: CASSGPYEQYF. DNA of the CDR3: TGCGCCAGCAGCGGGCCCTACGAGCAGTACTTC.

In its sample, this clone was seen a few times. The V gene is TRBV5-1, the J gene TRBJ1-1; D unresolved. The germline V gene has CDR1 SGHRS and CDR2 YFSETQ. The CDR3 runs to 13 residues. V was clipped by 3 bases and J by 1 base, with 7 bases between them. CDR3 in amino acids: CASSSTPNTEAFF. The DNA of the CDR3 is TGCGCCAGCAGCTCGACACCGAACACTGAAGCTTTCTTT.

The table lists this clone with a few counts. The CDR3, as DNA: TGCGCCAGCAGCCAAGATATCGGCCAGGGAAGTCAGCCCCAGCATTTT. Translated, it gives CASSQDIGQGSQPQHF. The V call is TRBV4-1, the J call TRBJ1-5; a possible D gene is TRBD1 (5 bases). Germline-derived CDR1 and CDR2 are MGHRA and YSYEKL. The CDR3 length is 16 residues. The ends were cut back, 0 bases at V and 6 bases at J, with 15 bases in the middle.

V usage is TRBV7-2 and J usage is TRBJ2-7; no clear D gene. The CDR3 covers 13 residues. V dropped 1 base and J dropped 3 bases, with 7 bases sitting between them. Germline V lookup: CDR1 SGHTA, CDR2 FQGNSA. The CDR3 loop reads CASSLGPYYEQYF. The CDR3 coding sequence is TGTGCCAGCAGCTTAGGGCCATACTACGAGCAGTACTTC.

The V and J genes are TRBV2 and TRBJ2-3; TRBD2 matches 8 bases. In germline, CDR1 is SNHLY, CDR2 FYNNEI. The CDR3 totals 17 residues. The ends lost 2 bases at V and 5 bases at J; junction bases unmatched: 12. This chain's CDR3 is CASSETAVSGGQDTQYF. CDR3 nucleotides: TGTGCCAGCAGTGAAACGGCTGTAAGCGGGGGCCAAGATACGCAGTATTTT.

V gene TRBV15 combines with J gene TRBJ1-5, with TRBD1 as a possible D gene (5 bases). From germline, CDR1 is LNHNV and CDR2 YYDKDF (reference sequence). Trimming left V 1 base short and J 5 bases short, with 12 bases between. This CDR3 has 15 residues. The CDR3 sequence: CATSRVRGGDQPQHF. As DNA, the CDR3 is TGTGCCACCAGCAGAGTTAGGGGTGGCGATCAGCCCCAGCATTTT.

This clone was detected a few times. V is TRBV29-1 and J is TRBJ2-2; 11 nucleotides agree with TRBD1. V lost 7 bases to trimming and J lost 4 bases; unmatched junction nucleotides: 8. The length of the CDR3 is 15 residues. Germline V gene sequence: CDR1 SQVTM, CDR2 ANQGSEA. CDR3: CSARQGTGGTGELFF. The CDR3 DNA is TGCAGCGCAAGGCAGGGGACAGGGGGCACCGGGGAGCTGTTTTTT.

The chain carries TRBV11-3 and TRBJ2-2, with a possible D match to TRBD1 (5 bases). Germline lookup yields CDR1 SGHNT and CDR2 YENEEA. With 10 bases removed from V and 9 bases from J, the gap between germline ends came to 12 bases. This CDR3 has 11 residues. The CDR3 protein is CAIHWGRELFF. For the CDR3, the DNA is TGTGCCATTCATTGGGGCCGGGAGCTGTTTTTT.

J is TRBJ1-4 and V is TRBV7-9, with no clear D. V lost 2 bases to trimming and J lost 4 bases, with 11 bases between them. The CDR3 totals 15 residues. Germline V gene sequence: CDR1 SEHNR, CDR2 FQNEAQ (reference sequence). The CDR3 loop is CASSLPGRVNEKLFF. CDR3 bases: TGTGCCAGCAGCTTACCCGGCAGAGTTAATGAAAAACTGTTTTTT.

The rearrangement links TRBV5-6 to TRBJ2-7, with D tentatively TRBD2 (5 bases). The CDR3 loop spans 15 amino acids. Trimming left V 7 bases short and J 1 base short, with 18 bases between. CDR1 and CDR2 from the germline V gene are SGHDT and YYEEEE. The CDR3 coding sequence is TGTGCCAGCCACATCCTGAACCGGGGATCCTACGAGCAGTACTTC. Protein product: CASHILNRGSYEQYF.

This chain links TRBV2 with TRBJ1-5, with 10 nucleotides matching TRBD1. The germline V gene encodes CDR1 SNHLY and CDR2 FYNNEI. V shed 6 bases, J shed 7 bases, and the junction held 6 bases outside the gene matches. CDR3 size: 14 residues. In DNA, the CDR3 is TGTGCCAGCAGGGGGACAGGGGACGGGCAGCCCCAGCATTTT. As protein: CASRGTGDGQPQHF.

In nucleotides, the CDR3 is TGCAGCGTTCGTAGGAATTTAACAGATACGCAGTATTTT. This gives the protein CSVRRNLTDTQYF. This chain connects TRBV29-1 to TRBJ2-3; D not certain. In germline, CDR1 is SQVTM, CDR2 ANQGSEA. Trimming pared 5 bases from V and 3 bases from J, leaving 12 bases between. The CDR3 length is 13 residues.

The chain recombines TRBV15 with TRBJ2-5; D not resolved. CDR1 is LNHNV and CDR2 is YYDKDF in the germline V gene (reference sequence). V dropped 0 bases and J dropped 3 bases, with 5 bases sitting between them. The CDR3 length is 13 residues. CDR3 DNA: TGTGCCACCAGCAGAGATCCTAAAGAGACCCAGTACTTC. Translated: CATSRDPKETQYF.

CDR3 protein: CASSEGEGYRGYTF. The CDR3 nucleotides read TGTGCCAGCAGTGAGGGGGAAGGTTATCGGGGCTACACCTTC. The chain links TRBV2 to TRBJ1-2, with a possible D match to TRBD1 (5 bases). The CDR3 length is 14 residues. CDR1 and CDR2 from the germline V gene are SNHLY and FYNNEI. Trimming cost V 3 bases and J 8 bases, with 16 bases left between them. Drawing the rest from reference TRBV2 and TRBJ1-2, the complete variable domain is EPEVTQTPSHQVTQMGQEVILRCVPISNHLYFYWYRQILGQKVEFLVSFYNNEISEKSEIFDDQFSVERPDGSNFTLKIRSTKLEDSAMYFCASSEGEGYRGYTFGSGTRLTVV.

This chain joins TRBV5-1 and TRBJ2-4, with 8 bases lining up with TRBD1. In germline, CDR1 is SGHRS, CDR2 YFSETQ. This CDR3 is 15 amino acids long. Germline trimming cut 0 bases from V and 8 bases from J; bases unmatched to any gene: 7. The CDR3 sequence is CASSLDQGASDIQYF. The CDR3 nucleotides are TGCGCCAGCAGCTTGGATCAGGGGGCGTCGGACATTCAGTACTTC.

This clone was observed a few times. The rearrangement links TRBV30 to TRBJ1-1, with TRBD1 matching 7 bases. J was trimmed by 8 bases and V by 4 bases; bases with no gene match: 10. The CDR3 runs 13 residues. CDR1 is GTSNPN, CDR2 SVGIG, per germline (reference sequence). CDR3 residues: CAWTAFLTGEAFF. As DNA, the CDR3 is TGTGCCTGGACCGCTTTTTTGACAGGGGAAGCTTTCTTT. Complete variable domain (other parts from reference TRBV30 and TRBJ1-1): SQTIHQWPATLVQPVGSPLSLECTVEGTSNPNLYWYRQAAGRGLQLLFYSVGIGQISSEVPQNLSASRPQDRQFILSSKKLLLSDSGFYLCAWTAFLTGEAFFGQGTRLTVV.

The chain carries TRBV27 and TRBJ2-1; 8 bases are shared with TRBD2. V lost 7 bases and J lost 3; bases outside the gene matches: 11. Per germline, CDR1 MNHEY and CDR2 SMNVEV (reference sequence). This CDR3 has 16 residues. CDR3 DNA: TGTGCCAGCAAACGGGAGGGGGGATGGGGCTACAATGAGCAGTTCTTC. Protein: CASKREGGWGYNEQFF.

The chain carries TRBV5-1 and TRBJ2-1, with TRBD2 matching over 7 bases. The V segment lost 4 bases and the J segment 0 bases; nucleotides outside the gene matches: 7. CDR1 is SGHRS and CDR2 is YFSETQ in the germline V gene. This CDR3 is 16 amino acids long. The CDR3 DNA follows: TGCGCCAGCAGCCCGGGAGGAGTAGGCTCCTACAATGAGCAGTTCTTC. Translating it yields CASSPGGVGSYNEQFF.

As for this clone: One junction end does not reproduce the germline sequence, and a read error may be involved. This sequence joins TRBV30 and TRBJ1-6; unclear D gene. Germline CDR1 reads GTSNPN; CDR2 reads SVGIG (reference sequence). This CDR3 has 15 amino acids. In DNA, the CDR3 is TGTGCCTGGAGCGATATAAAGACCTACAATTCACCCCTCCACTTT. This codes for CAWSDIKTYNSPLHF.

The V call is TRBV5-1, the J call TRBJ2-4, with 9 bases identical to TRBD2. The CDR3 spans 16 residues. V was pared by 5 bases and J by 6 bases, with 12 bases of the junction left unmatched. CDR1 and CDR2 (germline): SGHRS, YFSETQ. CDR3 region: CASSPAGGHPPNIQYF. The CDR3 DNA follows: TGCGCCAGCAGTCCAGCGGGGGGCCACCCACCAAACATTCAGTACTTC.

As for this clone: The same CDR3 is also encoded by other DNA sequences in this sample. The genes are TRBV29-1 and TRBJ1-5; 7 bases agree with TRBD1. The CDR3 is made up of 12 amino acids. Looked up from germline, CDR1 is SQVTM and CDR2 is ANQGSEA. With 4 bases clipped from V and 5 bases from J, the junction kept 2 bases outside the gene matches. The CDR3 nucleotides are TGCAGCGTTGGACAGGGAGATCAGCCCCAGCATTTT. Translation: CSVGQGDQPQHF.

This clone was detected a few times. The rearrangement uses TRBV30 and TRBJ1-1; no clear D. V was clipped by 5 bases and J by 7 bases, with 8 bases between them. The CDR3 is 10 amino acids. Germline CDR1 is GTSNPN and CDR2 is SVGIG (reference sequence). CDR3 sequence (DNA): TGTGCCTGGGGGCGGCTTGAAGCTTTCTTT. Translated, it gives CAWGRLEAFF.

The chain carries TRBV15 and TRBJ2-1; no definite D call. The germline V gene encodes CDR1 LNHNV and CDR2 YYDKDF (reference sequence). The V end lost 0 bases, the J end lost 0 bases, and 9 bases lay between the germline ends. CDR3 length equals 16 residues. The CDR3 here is CATSRDGPSSYNEQFF. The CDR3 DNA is TGTGCCACCAGCAGAGATGGTCCCAGCTCCTACAATGAGCAGTTCTTC.

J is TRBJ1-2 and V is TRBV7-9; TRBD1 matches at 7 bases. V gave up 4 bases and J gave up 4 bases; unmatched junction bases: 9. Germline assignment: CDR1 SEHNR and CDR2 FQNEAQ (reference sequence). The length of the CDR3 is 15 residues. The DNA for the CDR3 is TGTGCCAGCAGCTCCCTACACGGGACAGCCTATGGCTACACCTTC. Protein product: CASSSLHGTAYGYTF.

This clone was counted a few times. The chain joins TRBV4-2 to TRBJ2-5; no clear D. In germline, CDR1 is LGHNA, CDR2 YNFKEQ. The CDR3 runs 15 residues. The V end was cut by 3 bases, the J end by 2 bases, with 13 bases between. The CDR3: CASSQGNIGQETQYF. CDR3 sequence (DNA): TGTGCCAGCAGCCAGGGCAACATAGGGCAAGAGACCCAGTACTTC.

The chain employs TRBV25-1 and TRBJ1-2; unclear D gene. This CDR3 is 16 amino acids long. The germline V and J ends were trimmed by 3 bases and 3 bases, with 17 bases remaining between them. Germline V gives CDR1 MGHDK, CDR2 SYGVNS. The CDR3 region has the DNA TGTGCCAGCAGTGACCCGATGGGCGGAAGCGACTATGGCTACACCTTC. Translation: CASSDPMGGSDYGYTF.